This T cell receptor (beta chain) was sequenced during a study of identical twins. Study-level results: Invariant populations such as MAIT and iNKT cells could partly muddle zero-insertion analyses.

Concerning this clonotype: The antigen is not known.

cDNA molecules carried unique molecular identifiers, and template switching added a universal primer site. MiXCR, run by TCRdb on the 5' RACE reads, gives a single entry per CDR3 protein. The sample yields approximately 500,000 distinct CDR3 sequences, 24% seen once. Trimming cost V 0 bases and J 10 bases; bases outside gene matches: 10. Germline CDR1 and CDR2: SGHRS and YFSETQ. CDR3 length: 15 residues. The sample also formed part of further work on T cells expressing NK-cell markers. That investigation notes: All TCR beta repertoires analysed originated from sorted CD3+CD56+NKG2C+, CD3+CD56+NKG2C- and CD3+CD56-NKG2C+ T cells.

The TCR comes from a woman aged 18-29 years in good health. The chain couples TRBV5-1 to TRBJ2-1, with 7 bases identical to TRBD2. Material: CD4+ T cells sorted from blood. The CDR3 DNA sequence: TGCGCCAGCAGCTTGGGCGGGAGAAGCATGACCGAGCAGTTCTTC. It specifies CASSLGGRSMTEQFF.